The subject of this entry is one T cell receptor (beta chain). Its antigen is as yet unknown. This sample is part of a study of shared clonotypes between healthy human individuals. Study-wide points: Investigators expected sequencing depth to affect clonotype sharing among donors. Clonotypes shared by all four sorted-subset donors had higher generation probabilities than non-shared clonotypes.

Trimming cost V 4 bases and J 0 bases, with 7 bases left between them. CDR1 and CDR2 (germline): SGHTA, FQGNSA. CDR3 size: 14 residues. Sorted-subset replicate PCRs used 200 ng of genomic DNA. This amount corresponded to about 30,000 T cell genomes. Using immunoSEQ multiplex PCR, the repertoire was profiled, and TCRdb retains in-frame clones only, with some absent. The sample has some 2,100,000 clones, nearly 97% seen once; the top ten hold approximately 0.13%. This sequence joins TRBV7-2 and TRBJ1-3; maybe TRBD1 (5 bases). The clonotype was recovered from a young man in good health. The sample was naive CD4+ T cells sorted from blood. Subset specified: CD45RA+ positively selected. The CDR3 DNA sequence: TGTGCCAGCAGCTCGGGACTCTCTGGAAACACCATATATTTT. This sequence encodes CASSSGLSGNTIYF.